This TCR beta chain was captured by sequencing in a study of T cells after yellow fever vaccination. Notes on this clonotype: Its target is unknown.

Whole-study results and caveats: Boosting was followed by the reappearance of most primary-vaccination clones (about 96% CD4, 85% to 90% CD8).

CDR3 length: 14 residues. V lost 6 bases to trimming and J lost 7 bases, with 18 bases between them. Germline V gives CDR1 MDHEN, CDR2 SYDVKM. Template-switching 5'RACE yielded the TCR cDNA; a universal primer site and UMIs were added in the process. TCRdb passed the 5' RACE reads through MiXCR, listing each CDR3 protein once. The sample holds fewer than 650,000 distinct CDR3 sequences, 20% to 25% seen once. The TCR sequence derives from a man younger than 30 who received the YFV17D yellow fever vaccine. The sample consisted of PBMCs, taken approximately 22 days after the first yellow fever vaccination. This chain connects TRBV28 to TRBJ1-1; TRBD1 is a possible D gene (5 bases). The CDR3 DNA is TGTGCCAGCAGACCCCCGGGGGGTAGGGATGAAGCTTTCTTT. Residues: CASRPPGGRDEAFF. Full variable domain (rest looked up from reference TRBV28 and TRBJ1-1): DVKVTQSSRYLVKRTGEKVFLECVQDMDHENMFWYRQDPGLGLRLIYFSYDVKMKEKGDIPEGYSVSREKKERFSLILESASTNQTSMYLCASRPPGGRDEAFFGQGTRLTVV.